This T cell receptor (beta chain) derives from a study of blood T cell repertoires in COVID-19. Study at large: The origin of the acute and convalescent COVID-19 samples was the United States, Italy and Spain. PBMCs, B-cell-depleted T cells, or T cells provided the cDNA or gDNA that made up the material.

Clones were read by immunoSEQ multiplex PCR, and TCRdb kept only the in-frame ones, dropping some. The sample contains some 250,000 clones, under 85% of which appear only once. The sequence came from a man between 25 and 39 years old who had recovered from COVID-19. The source material was peripheral blood.

The CDR3 sequence is CASRVQGLSPLHF. CDR3 DNA sequence: TGTGCCAGCAGGGTCCAGGGGTTATCACCCCTCCACTTT. V gene TRBV6-5 combines with J gene TRBJ1-6; D is possibly TRBD1 (6 bases). CDR3 size: 13 residues. Germline V gene sequence: CDR1 MNHEY, CDR2 SVGAGI. V lost 6 bases and J lost 10, with 13 bases in between.